A selection of T cell receptor beta chains follows, all from one sample in a study of CD8+ T cells in alopecia areata. Using immunoSEQ multiplex PCR, the repertoire was profiled, and TCRdb retains in-frame clones only, with some absent. This sample carries approximately 190,000 clones, roughly 64% of them seen once, and the ten largest clones take approximately 5.1%. Specimen: CD4+ T cells sorted from blood, collected at week 24, from a patient treated with tofacitinib. Receptors originate from a human donor with alopecia areata. Both conserved end residues are part of each CDR3. A D gene is named only where the DNA matches it firmly. The size field is filled for only some rows; it gives once, few, many or a size class.

d_call: TRBD1
v_call: TRBV7-9
clone_size: -
j_call: TRBJ2-7
cdr3_aa: CASSRGTDEQYF
cdr3_nt: TGTGCCAGCAGCAGAGGGACAGACGAGCAGTACTTC

d_call: TRBD1
v_call: TRBV5-1
clone_size: -
j_call: TRBJ2-7
cdr3_aa: CASSLNRAGGYEQYF
cdr3_nt: TGCGCCAGCAGCTTGAATAGGGCAGGGGGCTACGAGCAGTACTTC

d_call: -
v_call: TRBV5-1
clone_size: -
j_call: TRBJ1-2
cdr3_aa: CASSQDRLYGYTF
cdr3_nt: TGCGCCAGCAGCCAGGACAGACTCTATGGCTACACCTTC

d_call: -
v_call: TRBV11-2
clone_size: once
j_call: TRBJ2-1
cdr3_aa: CASSSGILAYNEQFF
cdr3_nt: TGTGCCAGCAGCTCGGGAATTCTAGCCTACAATGAGCAGTTCTTC

d_call: TRBD2
v_call: TRBV2
clone_size: -
j_call: TRBJ2-3
cdr3_aa: CASRTGTSGFRSTDTQYF
cdr3_nt: TGTGCCAGCAGAACCGGGACTAGCGGGTTTCGAAGCACAGATACGCAGTATTTT

d_call: TRBD1
v_call: TRBV2
clone_size: few
j_call: TRBJ2-6
cdr3_aa: CASVRDRLSGANVLTF
cdr3_nt: TGTGCCAGCGTCCGGGACAGACTATCCGGGGCCAACGTCCTGACTTTC

d_call: -
v_call: TRBV28
clone_size: once
j_call: TRBJ2-7
cdr3_aa: CASSPGATSEQYF
cdr3_nt: TGTGCCAGCAGTCCCGGGGCTACGTCCGAGCAGTACTTC

d_call: -
v_call: TRBV29-1
clone_size: -
j_call: TRBJ1-2
cdr3_aa: CSVEDRWQGNFGYTF
cdr3_nt: TGCAGCGTTGAAGATCGGTGGCAGGGGAACTTCGGCTACACCTTC

d_call: -
v_call: TRBV4-2
clone_size: once
j_call: TRBJ1-1
cdr3_aa: CASSQPGGTEAFF
cdr3_nt: TGTGCCAGCAGCCAACCAGGCGGGACTGAAGCTTTCTTT

d_call: -
v_call: TRBV5-6
clone_size: few
j_call: TRBJ2-1
cdr3_aa: CASSLVAGEQFF
cdr3_nt: TGTGCCAGCAGCTTGGTAGCTGGTGAGCAGTTCTTC

d_call: TRBD2
v_call: TRBV7-2
clone_size: few
j_call: TRBJ2-5
cdr3_aa: CASSLSPLAGWTQYF
cdr3_nt: TGTGCCAGCAGCTTATCTCCCCTAGCGGGATGGACCCAGTACTTC

d_call: TRBD1
v_call: TRBV27
clone_size: many
j_call: TRBJ1-2
cdr3_aa: CASRSRGNYGYTF
cdr3_nt: TGTGCCAGCAGATCCAGGGGGAACTATGGCTACACCTTC

d_call: TRBD1
v_call: TRBV29-1
clone_size: -
j_call: TRBJ2-7
cdr3_aa: CSVGGQGAYEQYF
cdr3_nt: TGCAGCGTGGGAGGACAGGGGGCTTACGAGCAGTACTTC

d_call: -
v_call: TRBV5-1
clone_size: -
j_call: TRBJ1-1
cdr3_aa: CASSRGSAEAFF
cdr3_nt: TGCGCCAGCAGCCGCGGGTCGGCTGAAGCTTTCTTT

d_call: -
v_call: TRBV11-2
clone_size: -
j_call: TRBJ2-5
cdr3_aa: CASSLVEASTQYF
cdr3_nt: TGTGCCAGCAGCTTAGTAGAAGCCTCGACCCAGTACTTC

d_call: TRBD1
v_call: TRBV27
clone_size: -
j_call: TRBJ2-3
cdr3_aa: CASSFRQGGTDTQYF
cdr3_nt: TGTGCCAGCAGTTTCCGACAGGGAGGCACAGATACGCAGTATTTT

d_call: -
v_call: TRBV28
clone_size: -
j_call: TRBJ2-2
cdr3_aa: CASRLSGNTGELFF
cdr3_nt: TGTGCCAGCAGGCTCTCGGGGAACACCGGGGAGCTGTTTTTT

d_call: -
v_call: TRBV6-6
clone_size: -
j_call: TRBJ2-7
cdr3_aa: CASSYWVSYEQYF
cdr3_nt: TGTGCCAGCAGTTACTGGGTCTCCTACGAGCAGTACTTC

d_call: -
v_call: TRBV4-2
clone_size: -
j_call: TRBJ2-2
cdr3_aa: CASSQVLEFTGELFF
cdr3_nt: TGTGCCAGCAGCCAAGTACTGGAATTCACCGGGGAGCTGTTTTTT

d_call: TRBD1
v_call: TRBV11-2
clone_size: few
j_call: TRBJ2-2
cdr3_aa: CASSADRVVGELFF
cdr3_nt: TGTGCCAGCAGCGCGGACAGGGTTGTCGGGGAGCTGTTTTTT

d_call: -
v_call: TRBV6-5
clone_size: -
j_call: TRBJ1-2
cdr3_aa: CASSSFSGGDKGYTF
cdr3_nt: TGTGCCAGCAGTTCCTTTTCCGGGGGCGATAAAGGCTACACCTTC

d_call: TRBD1
v_call: TRBV28
clone_size: few
j_call: TRBJ2-2
cdr3_aa: CASTYIDRDTGELFF
cdr3_nt: TGTGCCAGCACCTATATCGACAGGGACACCGGGGAGCTGTTTTTT

d_call: -
v_call: TRBV28
clone_size: -
j_call: TRBJ2-2
cdr3_aa: CASSPLWTGELFF
cdr3_nt: TGTGCCAGCAGTCCCTTATGGACCGGGGAGCTGTTTTTT

d_call: -
v_call: TRBV15
clone_size: -
j_call: TRBJ1-2
cdr3_aa: CATSSYPGVNYGYTF
cdr3_nt: TGTGCCACCAGCTCCTACCCGGGGGTAAACTATGGCTACACCTTC

d_call: TRBD1
v_call: TRBV28
clone_size: -
j_call: TRBJ2-7
cdr3_aa: CASSLGTGIYEQYF
cdr3_nt: TGTGCCAGCAGTCTAGGGACAGGAATCTACGAGCAGTACTTC

d_call: TRBD2
v_call: TRBV7-2
clone_size: -
j_call: TRBJ2-3
cdr3_aa: CASSPSILAGGQADTQYF
cdr3_nt: TGTGCCAGCAGCCCGTCAATCCTGGCGGGAGGGCAAGCAGATACGCAGTATTTT

d_call: -
v_call: TRBV4-3
clone_size: -
j_call: TRBJ1-2
cdr3_aa: CASSQSSRHGYTF
cdr3_nt: TGCGCCAGCAGCCAGAGCTCTCGCCATGGCTACACCTTC

d_call: -
v_call: TRBV29-1
clone_size: -
j_call: TRBJ2-5
cdr3_aa: CSVEQGRSQETQYF
cdr3_nt: TGCAGCGTTGAACAGGGAAGGTCCCAAGAGACCCAGTACTTC

d_call: TRBD2
v_call: TRBV5-1
clone_size: few
j_call: TRBJ2-7
cdr3_aa: CASSPGLSQSIDEQYF
cdr3_nt: TGCGCCAGCAGCCCGGGACTATCCCAATCAATTGACGAGCAGTACTTC

d_call: TRBD2
v_call: TRBV7-2
clone_size: few
j_call: TRBJ2-2
cdr3_aa: CASSLESSGSPGELFF
cdr3_nt: TGTGCCAGCAGCTTAGAATCTAGCGGGAGCCCCGGGGAGCTGTTTTTT

d_call: -
v_call: TRBV5-1
clone_size: once
j_call: TRBJ2-5
cdr3_aa: CASSPGTDQETQYF
cdr3_nt: TGCGCCAGCAGCCCCGGGACGGACCAAGAGACCCAGTACTTC

d_call: -
v_call: TRBV7-3
clone_size: few
j_call: TRBJ2-1
cdr3_aa: CASSLTFSNEQFF
cdr3_nt: TGTGCCAGCAGCTTGACTTTTAGCAATGAGCAGTTCTTC

d_call: -
v_call: TRBV5-1
clone_size: -
j_call: TRBJ1-2
cdr3_aa: CASSLEPGVGYTF
cdr3_nt: TGCGCCAGCAGCTTGGAACCGGGGGTTGGCTACACCTTC